This T cell receptor (beta chain) was recorded in a study of blood T cell repertoires in COVID-19. Using immunoSEQ multiplex PCR, the repertoire was profiled, and TCRdb retains in-frame clones only, with some absent. The table includes 400,000 to 450,000 clones, approximately 90% detected once. Germline lookup yields CDR1 SGHTA and CDR2 FQGNSA. V lost 1 base to trimming and J lost 7 bases, with 8 bases between them. The CDR3 runs 13 residues. This receptor was obtained from a man younger than 40 who had recovered from COVID-19. The chain recombines TRBV7-2 with TRBJ2-1, with D possibly matching TRBD2 (5 bases). Sequences were obtained from PBMCs or T cells enriched from blood (not recorded which). The DNA of the CDR3 is TGTGCCAGCAGCTTAGGGAGGCGGAATGAGCAGTTCTTC. It codes for CASSLGRRNEQFF.